The rows below give T cell receptor beta chains drawn from one sample of a study of shared clonotypes between healthy human individuals. Generated by immunoSEQ multiplex PCR, the TCRdb table keeps only in-frame clones and is missing some. The repertoire has around 1.9 million clones, roughly 95% of them found once; the top ten carry 1.5% to 2%. The sample taken for sequencing was naive CD8+ T cells from PBMCs. These receptors were taken from a man aged 18-30 years in good health. Some clones in this sample may be carry-over from other donors' samples. Both conserved end residues are part of each CDR3. A D gene is named only where the DNA matches it firmly. Not all rows give a size; the values are once, few, many and, for expanded clones, a class.

V gene: TRBV15
clone size: .
D gene: .
J gene: TRBJ1-5
CDR3 DNA: TGTGCCACTGGGACCAGGGGCAGTCGTACCCTCAATCAGCCCCAGCATTTT
CDR3 protein: CATGTRGSRTLNQPQHF

V gene: TRBV29-1
clone size: .
D gene: .
J gene: TRBJ2-7
CDR3 DNA: TGCAGCGTTCCCCAGGGACCCTACGAGCAGTACTTC
CDR3 protein: CSVPQGPYEQYF

V gene: TRBV28
clone size: .
D gene: .
J gene: TRBJ1-5
CDR3 DNA: TGTGCCAGCAGCCCCTCTTATAGCAATCAGCCCCAGCATTTT
CDR3 protein: CASSPSYSNQPQHF

V gene: TRBV11-1
clone size: .
D gene: TRBD1
J gene: TRBJ2-1
CDR3 DNA: TGTGCCAGCAGCATAAAGACAGGGGCTCTCTCCTACAATGAGCAGTTCTTC
CDR3 protein: CASSIKTGALSYNEQFF

V gene: TRBV5-5
clone size: .
D gene: .
J gene: TRBJ1-2
CDR3 DNA: TGTGCCAGCAGGGAAAGGGTAAACTATGGCTACACCTTC
CDR3 protein: CASRERVNYGYTF

V gene: TRBV9
clone size: .
D gene: .
J gene: TRBJ2-5
CDR3 DNA: TGTGCCAGCAGCGTACTTACTAACGGGCAAGAGACCCAGTACTTC
CDR3 protein: CASSVLTNGQETQYF

V gene: TRBV18
clone size: .
D gene: TRBD2
J gene: TRBJ2-6
CDR3 DNA: TGTGCCAGCTCACCATCCCGGGGGGCTGGGGCCAACGTCCTGACTTTC
CDR3 protein: CASSPSRGAGANVLTF

V gene: TRBV7-6
clone size: .
D gene: .
J gene: TRBJ2-5
CDR3 DNA: TGTGCCAGCAGCTTAGTAAACAGGGTAGGAGAGACCCAGTACTTC
CDR3 protein: CASSLVNRVGETQYF

V gene: TRBV30
clone size: once
D gene: .
J gene: TRBJ1-4
CDR3 DNA: TGTGCCTGGAGTGTACCGTGGGGGGGCGCCGGCTTT
CDR3 protein: CAWSVPWGGAGF

V gene: TRBV27
clone size: .
D gene: .
J gene: TRBJ1-1
CDR3 DNA: TGTGCCAGCAGTCCTACAGTGAACACTGAAGCTTTCTTT
CDR3 protein: CASSPTVNTEAFF

V gene: TRBV6-1
clone size: .
D gene: .
J gene: TRBJ1-5
CDR3 DNA: TGTGCCAGCAGTGTCCCACACATCCAGCCCCAGCATTTT
CDR3 protein: CASSVPHIQPQHF

V gene: TRBV27
clone size: .
D gene: TRBD1
J gene: TRBJ2-4
CDR3 DNA: TGTGCCAGCAGTCCGGGGACAGGTCGAAGGGCCAAAAACATTCAGTACTTC
CDR3 protein: CASSPGTGRRAKNIQYF

V gene: TRBV6-5
clone size: .
D gene: .
J gene: TRBJ2-7
CDR3 DNA: TGTGCCAGCAGTTACGGGGGGGCCCGATGGTACTTC
CDR3 protein: CASSYGGARWYF

V gene: TRBV4-1
clone size: .
D gene: TRBD1
J gene: TRBJ2-7
CDR3 DNA: TGCGCCAGCAGCCAAGTACGGCGGGACAGGGCCGCCTACGAGCAGTACTTC
CDR3 protein: CASSQVRRDRAAYEQYF

V gene: TRBV27
clone size: .
D gene: .
J gene: TRBJ2-2
CDR3 DNA: TGTGCCAGCAGTTATCCGCCCTATAGGGAGCTGTTTTTT
CDR3 protein: CASSYPPYRELFF

V gene: TRBV4-1
clone size: .
D gene: TRBD2
J gene: TRBJ2-5
CDR3 DNA: TGCGCCAGCAGCCAAGAGTCGCGGGGGGAGACCCAGTACTTC
CDR3 protein: CASSQESRGETQYF

V gene: TRBV11-2
clone size: .
D gene: .
J gene: TRBJ1-1
CDR3 DNA: TGTGCCAGCAGTGTTGGGTCGAACACTGAAGCTTTCTTT
CDR3 protein: CASSVGSNTEAFF

V gene: TRBV27
clone size: few
D gene: TRBD1
J gene: TRBJ2-7
CDR3 DNA: TGTGCCAGCAGTTTAAGGGGGACAGCCTACGAGCAGTACTTC
CDR3 protein: CASSLRGTAYEQYF

V gene: TRBV9
clone size: once
D gene: TRBD1
J gene: TRBJ2-7
CDR3 DNA: TGTGCCAGCAGCGTAGGCCCCTCCGACAGGGGATACGAGCAGTACTTC
CDR3 protein: CASSVGPSDRGYEQYF

V gene: TRBV7-9
clone size: .
D gene: TRBD2
J gene: TRBJ2-1
CDR3 DNA: TGTGCCAGCAGCACCCCTCCTAGCGGGATACACAATGAGCAGTTCTTC
CDR3 protein: CASSTPPSGIHNEQFF

V gene: TRBV2
clone size: .
D gene: TRBD2
J gene: TRBJ2-7
CDR3 DNA: TGTGCCAGCACTTCGAGCGGGGTTCGATCCTACGAGCAGTACTTC
CDR3 protein: CASTSSGVRSYEQYF

V gene: TRBV27
clone size: .
D gene: TRBD1
J gene: TRBJ1-2
CDR3 DNA: TGTGCCAGCAGCCCCAGGACAGGGAACTATGGCTACACCTTC
CDR3 protein: CASSPRTGNYGYTF

V gene: TRBV15
clone size: .
D gene: .
J gene: TRBJ2-7
CDR3 DNA: TGTGCCACCAGCAGAGAGGGGCGAAGCTCCTACGAGCAGTACTTC
CDR3 protein: CATSREGRSSYEQYF

V gene: TRBV18
clone size: .
D gene: .
J gene: TRBJ1-2
CDR3 DNA: TGTGCCAGCTCACCGACGGACGCTCCTGCCTATGGCTACACCTTC
CDR3 protein: CASSPTDAPAYGYTF

V gene: TRBV28
clone size: once
D gene: TRBD1
J gene: TRBJ1-3
CDR3 DNA: TGTGCCAGCAGTTTATGGGAGGGGGCGGCTGGAAACACCATATATTTT
CDR3 protein: CASSLWEGAAGNTIYF

V gene: TRBV9
clone size: .
D gene: .
J gene: TRBJ2-1
CDR3 DNA: TGTGCCAGCAGCCCTCCCCGAAGGGGGAGCTCCTACAATGAGCAGTTCTTC
CDR3 protein: CASSPPRRGSSYNEQFF

V gene: TRBV27
clone size: .
D gene: .
J gene: TRBJ2-7
CDR3 DNA: TGTGCCAGCAGTCCTGCCCCCGGGACCATCTACGAGCAGTACTTC
CDR3 protein: CASSPAPGTIYEQYF

V gene: TRBV5-1
clone size: .
D gene: TRBD2
J gene: TRBJ2-1
CDR3 DNA: TGCGCCAGCAGCAGTGCGGGAGGGAAGTTCTTC
CDR3 protein: CASSSAGGKFF

V gene: TRBV2
clone size: .
D gene: .
J gene: TRBJ1-2
CDR3 DNA: TGTGCCAGAGGACAGTTATATGGCTACACCTTC
CDR3 protein: CARGQLYGYTF

V gene: TRBV6-1
clone size: .
D gene: .
J gene: TRBJ1-4
CDR3 DNA: TGTGCCAGCAGTGAGACGACGGTTAATGAAAAACTGTTTTTT
CDR3 protein: CASSETTVNEKLFF

V gene: TRBV19
clone size: .
D gene: TRBD1
J gene: TRBJ1-1
CDR3 DNA: TGTGCCAGTAGTGCGAGGGGGCAGAACACTGAAGCTTTCTTT
CDR3 protein: CASSARGQNTEAFF

V gene: TRBV2
clone size: .
D gene: TRBD1
J gene: TRBJ1-2
CDR3 DNA: TGTGCCAGCAGTTCTGACAGGGGGTTTGCCTATGGCTACACCTTC
CDR3 protein: CASSSDRGFAYGYTF

V gene: TRBV5-4
clone size: .
D gene: .
J gene: TRBJ2-7
CDR3 DNA: TGTGCCAGCAGCCCAGGCCGGGACACGTTCTACGAGCAGTACTTC
CDR3 protein: CASSPGRDTFYEQYF

V gene: TRBV27
clone size: once
D gene: .
J gene: TRBJ1-1
CDR3 DNA: TGTGCCAGCAGCCCGAGGGGCTCGGGTACTGAAGCTTTCTTT
CDR3 protein: CASSPRGSGTEAFF

V gene: TRBV28
clone size: .
D gene: .
J gene: TRBJ1-5
CDR3 DNA: TGTGCCAGCAGGCGTCCCGGGGCTTGGCCCCAGCATTTT
CDR3 protein: CASRRPGAWPQHF

V gene: TRBV6-5
clone size: .
D gene: TRBD2
J gene: TRBJ2-1
CDR3 DNA: TGTGCCAGCAGCGAAATAGCGGGTAACTACAATGAGCAGTTCTTC
CDR3 protein: CASSEIAGNYNEQFF

V gene: TRBV6-1
clone size: once
D gene: TRBD1
J gene: TRBJ1-2
CDR3 DNA: TGTGCCAGCAGTGACCCCGGGACAGGCTATGGCTACACCTTC
CDR3 protein: CASSDPGTGYGYTF

V gene: TRBV7-9
clone size: .
D gene: .
J gene: TRBJ2-1
CDR3 DNA: TGTGCCAGCAGCTCCCCAGCATTTGGGTCCTACAATGAGCAGTTCTTC
CDR3 protein: CASSSPAFGSYNEQFF

V gene: TRBV10-3
clone size: .
D gene: TRBD2
J gene: TRBJ2-3
CDR3 DNA: TGTGCCATCAGAGAGTTACTAGCGGGCCGCACAGATACGCAGTATTTT
CDR3 protein: CAIRELLAGRTDTQYF

V gene: TRBV6-1
clone size: .
D gene: .
J gene: TRBJ2-7
CDR3 DNA: TGTGCCAGCACCTACAGGGCCCGCCCCAACGAGCAGTACTTC
CDR3 protein: CASTYRARPNEQYF

V gene: TRBV30
clone size: .
D gene: .
J gene: TRBJ2-1
CDR3 DNA: TGTGCCTGGAGTGTAGGCCGGAGCTCCTACAATGAGCAGTTCTTC
CDR3 protein: CAWSVGRSSYNEQFF

V gene: TRBV7-6
clone size: once
D gene: .
J gene: TRBJ2-7
CDR3 DNA: TGTGCCAGCAGCTTAGGGAGCGGCGAGCAGTACTTC
CDR3 protein: CASSLGSGEQYF

V gene: TRBV30
clone size: .
D gene: .
J gene: TRBJ1-1
CDR3 DNA: TGTGCCTGGAGTTACGCAGGGCCTAACACTGAAGCTTTCTTT
CDR3 protein: CAWSYAGPNTEAFF

V gene: TRBV19
clone size: once
D gene: .
J gene: TRBJ2-7
CDR3 DNA: TGTGCCAGTCTAGGCAGGGGGGCCTACGAGCAGTACTTC
CDR3 protein: CASLGRGAYEQYF

V gene: TRBV21-1
clone size: .
D gene: .
J gene: TRBJ1-1
CDR3 DNA: TGTGCCAGCAGCAAGGCTCAGGGCGGGGGGCTCACTGAAGCTTTCTTT
CDR3 protein: CASSKAQGGGLTEAFF

V gene: TRBV13
clone size: .
D gene: TRBD1
J gene: TRBJ2-1
CDR3 DNA: TGTGCCAGCAGCACCCGGACAGGACCCAATGAGCAGTTCTTC
CDR3 protein: CASSTRTGPNEQFF

V gene: TRBV5-6
clone size: .
D gene: .
J gene: TRBJ2-7
CDR3 DNA: TGTGCCAGCAGCCACCGTCGGGCGGGGTGGATCTACGAGCAGTACTTC
CDR3 protein: CASSHRRAGWIYEQYF

V gene: TRBV19
clone size: .
D gene: TRBD2
J gene: TRBJ2-1
CDR3 DNA: TGTGCCAGTAGTTTTCTAGCGGGAGATTTCCCCTACAATGAGCAGTTCTTC
CDR3 protein: CASSFLAGDFPYNEQFF

V gene: TRBV4-1
clone size: .
D gene: .
J gene: TRBJ1-5
CDR3 DNA: TGCGCCAGCAGCCCCCTAGGAGGGAGAGAAAATCAGCCCCAGCATTTT
CDR3 protein: CASSPLGGRENQPQHF

V gene: TRBV19
clone size: .
D gene: .
J gene: TRBJ2-7
CDR3 DNA: TGTGCCAGTAGTCCGTGGGTCGGTCCCTACGAGCAGTACTTC
CDR3 protein: CASSPWVGPYEQYF

V gene: TRBV4-1
clone size: .
D gene: TRBD2
J gene: TRBJ2-1
CDR3 DNA: TGCGCCAGCAGCCAAGTCGGGGGGAGCTATGAGCAGTTCTTC
CDR3 protein: CASSQVGGSYEQFF

V gene: TRBV27
clone size: .
D gene: .
J gene: TRBJ2-2
CDR3 DNA: TGTGCCAGCAGTTTAATCCGAAACACCGGGGAGCTGTTTTTT
CDR3 protein: CASSLIRNTGELFF

V gene: TRBV7-9
clone size: .
D gene: .
J gene: TRBJ1-5
CDR3 DNA: TGTGCCAGCAGCTTAGAAGGTGGCAATCAGCCCCAGCATTTT
CDR3 protein: CASSLEGGNQPQHF

V gene: TRBV7-8
clone size: .
D gene: .
J gene: TRBJ2-1
CDR3 DNA: TGTGCCAGCAGCGCAGAAGGGGGGAATGAGCAGTTCTTC
CDR3 protein: CASSAEGGNEQFF

V gene: TRBV9
clone size: .
D gene: .
J gene: TRBJ2-3
CDR3 DNA: TGTGCCAGCAGCGTAGAAACGAGTTGGGGCACAGATACGCAGTATTTT
CDR3 protein: CASSVETSWGTDTQYF

V gene: TRBV19
clone size: once
D gene: TRBD2
J gene: TRBJ2-1
CDR3 DNA: TGTGCCAGCGCCCCCGTAGCGGGGTCCTACAATGAGCAGTTCTTC
CDR3 protein: CASAPVAGSYNEQFF

V gene: TRBV4-1
clone size: .
D gene: TRBD2
J gene: TRBJ2-7
CDR3 DNA: TGCGCCAGCAGCCAAGTGGTTCCGTGGCGGGAGGAAGACGAGCAGTACTTC
CDR3 protein: CASSQVVPWREEDEQYF